This record looks at one T cell receptor (beta chain) sequence and its context. Sequenced by immunoSEQ multiplex PCR; TCRdb stores in-frame clones only, minus some. The repertoire consists of 1.6 million or so clones, with around 95% occurring once and the leading ten covering approximately 1.1%. This record belongs to a study of shared clonotypes between healthy human individuals. The sample taken for sequencing was naive CD4+ T cells sorted from blood. Noted subset: CD45RA+ positively selected. The receptor was derived from a man aged 25 to 40 in good health.

The CDR3 coding sequence is TGTGCCAGCTCACGAGACCCGGGACAATACTACGAGCAGTACTTC. Encoded protein: CASSRDPGQYYEQYF. The chain recombines TRBV18 with TRBJ2-7, with D maybe TRBD1 (6 bases). This CDR3 has 15 amino acids. V lost 4 bases and J 3 bases, leaving 16 bases between the germline ends. The germline CDR1 and CDR2 sequences are KGHSH and LQKENI.